The 25 T cell receptor beta chains below come from one sample, sequenced in a study of T cells in women clearing cervical HPV infection. Profiling relied on immunoSEQ multiplex PCR, and the TCRdb table lists in-frame clones only, not all of them. This table holds roughly 20,000 clones. Specimen: blood buffy coat. Receptor source: a woman aged 18 to 69 with a cervical HPV16 infection that either progressed to CIN3+ or cleared (not recorded which).

To note about this clone: The CDR3 extends 3 residues past the end of the read, so its final part is completed from the germline J gene. The chain has TRBV19 and TRBJ2-6, with 9 bases that match TRBD1. The CDR3 contains 17 residues. With 7 bases clipped from V and 0 bases from J, the junction kept 7 bases outside the gene matches. Looked up from germline, CDR1 is LNHDA and CDR2 is SQIVND (reference sequence). CDR3 residues: CASISGQGLSGANVLTF. The DNA read from the CDR3 is TGTGCCAGTATTTCGGGACAGGGACTCTCTGGGGCCAACGTC.

Concerning this clone: The CDR3 goes on 3 residues after the read ends, and that part is filled in from the germline J gene. This chain joins TRBV30 and TRBJ1-6, with D possibly being TRBD1 (5 bases). Germline CDR1 reads GTSNPN; CDR2 reads SVGIG (reference sequence). This CDR3 has 14 amino acids. Between the trimmed V and J ends, which lost 4 bases and 1 base, there was a span of 8 bases. The CDR3 loop reads CAWMGGSYNSPLHF. The CDR3 bases that were read are TGTGCCTGGATGGGGGGTTCCTATAATTCACCC. Combining the CDR3 with reference TRBV30 and TRBJ1-6 gives the whole variable domain SQTIHQWPATLVQPVGSPLSLECTVEGTSNPNLYWYRQAAGRGLQLLFYSVGIGQISSEVPQNLSASRPQDRQFILSSKKLLLSDSGFYLCAWMGGSYNSPLHFGNGTRLTVT.

Worth noting for this clone: The read terminates 3 residues ahead of where the CDR3 ends, so the germline J gene completes it. The chain carries TRBV7-9 and TRBJ2-5; D tentatively reads TRBD1 or TRBD2 (5 bases each). From germline, CDR1 is SEHNR and CDR2 FQNEAQ (reference sequence). V lost 5 bases and J 5 bases, leaving 9 bases between the germline ends. This CDR3 is 12 amino acids long. The DNA read from the CDR3 is TGTGCCAGCAGCGAGGGGCTTGAGACC. Its translation is CASSEGLET. The CDR3, in full, reads CASSEGLETQYF.

Turning to this clone: The CDR3 end lies 3 residues beyond the end of the read and is filled in from the germline J gene. The V gene is TRBV7-9, the J gene TRBJ2-3; 8 nucleotides align to TRBD2. With 5 bases clipped from V and 2 bases from J, the junction kept 6 bases outside the gene matches. Looked up from germline, CDR1 is SEHNR and CDR2 is FQNEAQ (reference sequence). The CDR3 consists of 15 residues. CDR3 DNA, as far as it was read: TGTGCCAGCAGCCCCGGACTAGCCCTCACAGATACG. This sequence encodes CASSPGLALTDT. The whole CDR3 protein is CASSPGLALTDTQYF. The full variable domain, rest sourced from reference TRBV7-9 and TRBJ2-3, is DTGVSQNPRHKITKRGQNVTFRCDPISEHNRLYWYRQTLGQGPEFLTYFQNEAQLEKSRLLSDRFSAERPKGSFSTLEIQRTEQGDSAMYLCASSPGLALTDTQYFGPGTRLTVL.

A note on this clone: The CDR3 goes on 3 residues after the read ends, and that part is filled in from the germline J gene. This chain connects TRBV20-1 to TRBJ2-2, with 9 bases identical to TRBD1. This CDR3 spans 14 amino acids. The germline CDR1 and CDR2 sequences are DFQATT and SNEGSKA (reference sequence). The CDR3 spells CSARDRDRVEKLFF. The DNA read from the CDR3 is TGCAGTGCTAGAGACCGGGACAGGGTGGAAAAG.

Remarks on this clone: The read stops 3 residues short of the end of the CDR3; the missing end is completed from the germline J gene. The J gene is TRBJ1-1, the V gene TRBV19, with TRBD1 as a possible D gene (5 bases). The V end lost 5 bases, the J end lost 6 bases, and 10 bases lay between the germline ends. Looked up from germline, CDR1 is LNHDA and CDR2 is SQIVND (reference sequence). The CDR3 has 12 residues. CDR3 bases read: TGTGCCAGTAGTCCCCGGGGGGCTGAA. Protein product: CASSPRGAE. The full CDR3 protein reads CASSPRGAEAFF.

Remarks on this clone: From the germline J gene comes the end of the CDR3, since the read stops 3 residues before it. The V and J genes are TRBV10-3 and TRBJ2-7; 10 bases line up with TRBD1. V shed 9 bases and J 4 bases; nucleotides not matched to a gene: 12. The CDR3 totals 15 residues. Germline V gene lookup returns CDR1 ENHRY and CDR2 SYGVKD. The sequenced part of the CDR3 DNA is TGTGCCATTAAACCTGGCGGGACAGGGGTTTACGAG. This encodes CAIKPGGTGVYE. The full CDR3 is CAIKPGGTGVYEQYF.

Notes on this clone: Germline is not matched at one junction end, which may reflect a read error. The read ends 3 residues before the CDR3 terminus; that terminus is restored from the germline J gene. The same CDR3 is also encoded by other DNA sequences in this sample. J is TRBJ1-3 and V is TRBV7-2; TRBD1 agrees at 7 bases. The germline CDR1 and CDR2 sequences are SGHTA and FQGNSA. The CDR3 runs to 13 residues. CDR3 DNA, as far as it was read: TGTGCCAGCAGCCAGACAGGGCGGGACACG. Its translation: CASSQTGRDT. The entire CDR3 sequence reads CASSQTGRDTIYF.

On this clone itself: One end of the junction is discordant with germline, which a read error may explain. The DNA ends 3 residues before the CDR3 does, and the rest of the CDR3 is filled in from the germline J gene. This chain links TRBV4-2 with TRBJ2-5; weak D call: TRBD2 (6 bases). Per germline, CDR1 LGHNA and CDR2 YNFKEQ. The CDR3 spans 16 residues. CDR3 DNA, as far as it was read: TGCGCCAGCAGCCAAGGTGTGGGCGAGGAGGGGGAGACC. Translation: CASSQGVGEEGET. The whole CDR3 protein is CASSQGVGEEGETQYF.

Regarding this clone: Read sequence stops 3 residues before the CDR3 end, and the germline J gene provides the missing end. The sample holds other DNA sequences that translate to the same CDR3. This rearrangement joins TRBV7-2 to TRBJ2-1; 8 bases line up with TRBD2. V was clipped by 6 bases and J by 7 bases; unmatched bases: 11. CDR1 is SGHTA, CDR2 FQGNSA, per germline. CDR3 length: 15 residues. CDR3 amino acids: CASRVTSDRPNEQFF. The DNA read from the CDR3 is TGTGCCAGCAGGGTGACTAGCGACCGACCTAATGAG. Full variable domain (remainder filled in from reference TRBV7-2 and TRBJ2-1): GAGVSQSPSNKVTEKGKDVELRCDPISGHTALYWYRQSLGQGLEFLIYFQGNSAPDKSGLPSDRFSAERTGGSVSTLTIQRTQQEDSAVYLCASRVTSDRPNEQFFGPGTRLTVL.

With regard to this clone: The read halts 3 residues ahead of the CDR3 end, with the missing end drawn from the germline J gene. The rearrangement uses TRBV20-1 and TRBJ2-4; 7 bases align to TRBD2. Germline values: CDR1 DFQATT, CDR2 SNEGSKA (reference sequence). The trim removed 0 bases at V and 0 bases at J, leaving 5 bases unmatched. The CDR3 totals 16 residues. The CDR3 sequence is CSARDRTREAKNIQYF. The part of the CDR3 DNA that was read is TGCAGTGCTAGAGATAGGACTAGGGAAGCCAAAAACATT.

As for this clone: Mismatch with germline at one junction end may stem from a read error. The CDR3 extends 3 residues past the end of the read, so its final part is completed from the germline J gene. V is TRBV4-2 and J is TRBJ1-3; no clear D. Per the germline V gene, CDR1 is LGHNA and CDR2 is YNFKEQ. The CDR3 has 16 amino acids. CDR3: CASSQGSRSSGNTIYF. The covered CDR3 bases are TGCGCCAGCAGCCAAGGCTCCAGAAGCTCTGGAAACACC.

Regarding this clone: The read falls 3 residues short of the CDR3 end, and the missing part is taken from the germline J gene. This sequence joins TRBV7-9 and TRBJ2-3, with TRBD1 identical over 10 bases. Per the germline V gene, CDR1 is SEHNR and CDR2 is FQNEAQ (reference sequence). The CDR3 has 14 amino acids. The sequenced CDR3 bases are TGTGCCAGCAGCTCTCGGGGGACAGGGGATGCG. Protein product: CASSSRGTGDA. The whole CDR3 protein reads CASSSRGTGDAQYF. Using reference TRBV7-9 and TRBJ2-3 for the parts outside the CDR3, the full variable domain is DTGVSQNPRHKITKRGQNVTFRCDPISEHNRLYWYRQTLGQGPEFLTYFQNEAQLEKSRLLSDRFSAERPKGSFSTLEIQRTEQGDSAMYLCASSSRGTGDAQYFGPGTRLTVL.

About this clone itself: The read stops 3 residues short of the end of the CDR3; the missing end is completed from the germline J gene. The chain combines TRBV18 with TRBJ2-3; 8 nucleotides match TRBD1. Per germline, CDR1 KGHSH and CDR2 LQKENI. The CDR3 runs 15 residues. CDR3 DNA (partial): TGTGCCAGCTCACCACTTGGGACAGGCCAAGAGACG. Translating it yields CASSPLGTGQET. The complete CDR3 sequence is CASSPLGTGQETQYF.

To note about this clone: The read terminates 3 residues ahead of where the CDR3 ends, so the germline J gene completes it. This sequence joins TRBV27 and TRBJ1-4; D gene unclear. Germline V lookup: CDR1 MNHEY, CDR2 SMNVEV (reference sequence). V lost 5 bases and J 7 bases, leaving 17 bases between the germline ends. The CDR3 is made up of 15 amino acids. CDR3 DNA, as far as it was read: TGTGCCAGCAGTCTGCACCGGTCAGCGAGTGAAAAA. As protein: CASSLHRSASEK. The CDR3, in full, reads CASSLHRSASEKLFF.

Note on this clone: The read ends 3 residues early relative to the CDR3; the germline J gene fills the gap. This sequence joins TRBV19 and TRBJ2-1, with 8 positions matching TRBD2. This CDR3 has 16 amino acids. CDR1 is LNHDA and CDR2 is SQIVND in the germline V gene (reference sequence). The junction had 9 bases not matched to a gene; V was cut back by 3 bases and J by 5 bases. This chain's CDR3 is CASSIPRGGPDNEQFF. The sequenced CDR3 bases are TGTGCCAGTAGTATCCCCCGGGGGGGGCCGGACAATGAG.

In regard to this clone: Sequencing ends 3 residues short of the CDR3 end; the germline J gene provides the rest. The chain links TRBV7-2 to TRBJ2-3, with a possible D match to TRBD2 (6 bases). This CDR3 contains 15 residues. Germline V gene data show CDR1 as SGHTA and CDR2 as FQGNSA. CDR3 in amino acids: CASSFNGGSAETQYF. CDR3 bases read: TGTGCCAGCAGCTTCAACGGGGGTTCTGCGGAGACG.

In regard to this clone: The read is 3 residues too short to cover the CDR3 end, so that end is filled in from the germline J gene. This chain connects TRBV20-1 to TRBJ1-5; no reliable D call. Trimming removed 6 bases at V and 0 bases at J, with 12 bases between. CDR3 length: 14 amino acids. The germline V gene encodes CDR1 DFQATT and CDR2 SNEGSKA (reference sequence). CDR3 sequence reads: CSAIQKYSNQPQHF. The sequenced CDR3 bases are TGCAGTGCGATCCAGAAGTATAGCAATCAGCCC.

Regarding this clone: The read ends 3 residues before the CDR3 terminus; that terminus is restored from the germline J gene. The V call is TRBV7-2, the J call TRBJ1-5; 7 positions agree with TRBD1. The CDR3 spans 15 residues. V lost 2 bases to trimming and J lost 1 base; unmatched junction nucleotides: 2. Germline CDR1 and CDR2: SGHTA and FQGNSA. The sequenced part of the CDR3 DNA is TGTGCCAGCAGCTTAAGGGGGCAAAGCAATCAGCCC. The encoded protein is CASSLRGQSNQP. In full, the CDR3 is CASSLRGQSNQPQHF.

With regard to this clone: The read is 3 residues too short to cover the CDR3 end, so that end is filled in from the germline J gene. This chain links TRBV4-1 with TRBJ2-4; 10 bases fit TRBD1. The CDR3 sequence is 16 residues long. Germline V gene sequence: CDR1 MGHRA, CDR2 YSYEKL. Trimming removed 3 bases from V and 1 base from J; junction bases left unmatched: 3. The CDR3: CASSHRQGAAKNIQYF. The sequenced part of the CDR3 DNA is TGCGCCAGCAGCCACAGACAGGGGGCCGCCAAAAACATT.

Remarks on this clone: The sequence runs out 3 residues before the end of the CDR3; the remainder is reconstructed from the germline J gene. V gene TRBV20-1 combines with J gene TRBJ2-5; 7 positions agree with TRBD1. The CDR3 spans 13 residues. After removal of 4 bases from V and 5 bases from J, the junction contained 7 bases not matched to a gene. Germline V lookup: CDR1 DFQATT, CDR2 SNEGSKA (reference sequence). Here the CDR3 reads CSATGQTHETQYF. The sequenced part of the CDR3 DNA is TGCAGTGCTACGGGACAGACACACGAGACC.

Regarding this clone: The DNA ends 3 residues before the CDR3 does, and the rest of the CDR3 is filled in from the germline J gene. The chain links TRBV19 to TRBJ2-6, with 7 bases that match TRBD1. From germline, CDR1 is LNHDA and CDR2 SQIVND (reference sequence). V lost 4 bases, J lost 8 bases, and 5 bases stayed unmatched. The CDR3 extends over 14 amino acids. CDR3 DNA, as far as it was read: TGTGCCAGTAGTAATAGGGGGCGGTCCAACGTC. Translating gives CASSNRGRSNV. In full, the CDR3 reads CASSNRGRSNVLTF.

Regarding this clone: The read ends 3 residues before the CDR3 terminus; that terminus is restored from the germline J gene. The V and J genes are TRBV2 and TRBJ1-3, with a possible D match to TRBD1 (5 bases). The ends were cut back, 0 bases at V and 4 bases at J, with 16 bases in the middle. The CDR3 length is 17 residues. Germline loops: CDR1 SNHLY, CDR2 FYNNEI. The chain's CDR3 is CASSEAGQTVMGNTIYF. The part of the CDR3 DNA that was read is TGTGCCAGCAGTGAAGCTGGACAAACCGTGATGGGAAACACC. Full variable domain (outside the CDR3, taken from reference TRBV2 and TRBJ1-3): EPEVTQTPSHQVTQMGQEVILRCVPISNHLYFYWYRQILGQKVEFLVSFYNNEISEKSEIFDDQFSVERPDGSNFTLKIRSTKLEDSAMYFCASSEAGQTVMGNTIYFGEGSWLTVV.

With respect to this clone: The read terminates 3 residues ahead of where the CDR3 ends, so the germline J gene completes it. J is TRBJ2-2 and V is TRBV5-1; possible D gene TRBD1, 6 bases. The CDR3 length is 14 residues. V lost 0 bases, J lost 6 bases, and 9 bases lay in between. Germline CDR1 is SGHRS and CDR2 is YFSETQ. The sequenced CDR3 bases are TGCGCCAGCAGCTTGGTCAGGGGTTCCGGGGAG. Translated: CASSLVRGSGE. The full CDR3 protein reads CASSLVRGSGELFF.

On this clone itself: The read falls 3 residues short of the CDR3 end, and the missing part is taken from the germline J gene. The chain has TRBV2 and TRBJ1-6; 11 bases align to TRBD1. Trimming at V came to 4 bases and at J to 7 bases, leaving 3 bases not matched to a gene. The germline V gene has CDR1 SNHLY and CDR2 FYNNEI. This CDR3 comprises 15 residues. Incomplete CDR3 DNA: TGTGCCAGCAGTGCCCGGGACAGGGGGAATTCACCC. Amino acids: CASSARDRGNSP. The entire CDR3 sequence reads CASSARDRGNSPLHF.